These 30 T cell receptor beta chains originate from one sample sequenced in a study of blood T cell repertoires in COVID-19. Assay used: immunoSEQ multiplex PCR; TCRdb lists only in-frame clones, some missing. The sample has 55,000 to 80,000 clones, about 80% seen once; the top ten hold 28%. The sample was peripheral blood. The source of these receptors is a man aged 65 to 79 with acute or convalescent COVID-19.

The chain couples TRBV28 to TRBJ1-2; TRBD1 aligns across 8 bases. Germline CDR1 and CDR2: MDHEN and SYDVKM. V was pared by 5 bases and J by 5 bases, with 1 base of the junction left unmatched. The CDR3 is made up of 12 amino acids. CDR3: CASSRTGYGYTF. In DNA form, the CDR3 reads TGTGCCAGCAGTCGGACAGGGTATGGCTACACCTTC.

The rearrangement uses TRBV7-9 and TRBJ1-4; TRBD1 aligns across 8 bases. V shed 5 bases, J shed 0 bases, and the junction held 5 bases outside the gene matches. Germline V gene lookup returns CDR1 SEHNR and CDR2 FQNEAQ (reference sequence). The CDR3 contains 16 residues. The CDR3 here is CASSPDRAATNEKLFF. DNA of the CDR3: TGTGCCAGCAGCCCGGACAGGGCTGCAACTAATGAAAAACTGTTTTTT. Drawing the rest from reference TRBV7-9 and TRBJ1-4, the complete variable domain is DTGVSQNPRHKITKRGQNVTFRCDPISEHNRLYWYRQTLGQGPEFLTYFQNEAQLEKSRLLSDRFSAERPKGSFSTLEIQRTEQGDSAMYLCASSPDRAATNEKLFFGSGTQLSVL.

This chain links TRBV5-1 with TRBJ2-7, with a tentative D call TRBD1 (5 bases). The ends were cut back, 2 bases at V and 2 bases at J, with 14 bases in the middle. This CDR3 contains 15 residues. CDR1 is SGHRS and CDR2 is YFSETQ in the germline V gene. For the CDR3, the DNA is TGCGCCAGCAGCTTTCAGGGAATGTCGACCTACGAGCAGTACTTC. This sequence encodes CASSFQGMSTYEQYF. The full variable domain, with the rest looked up from reference TRBV5-1 and TRBJ2-7, is KAGVTQTPRYLIKTRGQQVTLSCSPISGHRSVSWYQQTPGQGLQFLFEYFSETQRNKGNFPGRFSGRQFSNSRSEMNVSTLELGDSALYLCASSFQGMSTYEQYFGPGTRLTVT.

The CDR3 sequence: CAIRAGAGRDTQYF. Here the CDR3 DNA reads TGTGCCATCAGGGCCGGAGCGGGGAGAGATACGCAGTATTTT. The chain uses TRBV10-3 and TRBJ2-3; 7 nucleotides agree with TRBD2. Germline V gene sequence: CDR1 ENHRY, CDR2 SYGVKD. The CDR3 totals 14 residues. Unmatched junction bases numbered 8, after V lost 6 bases and J lost 5 bases.

The chain links TRBV30 to TRBJ1-6; D is uncertain. CDR1 is GTSNPN and CDR2 is SVGIG in the germline V gene (reference sequence). The CDR3 is 14 residues long. Between the trimmed V and J ends, which lost 7 bases and 4 bases, there was a span of 14 bases. The CDR3 region is CAYSQTGYNSPLHF. The DNA of the CDR3 is TGTGCCTACAGCCAGACGGGATATAATTCACCCCTCCACTTT.

Comments on this clone: This specimen includes other DNA sequences encoding the same CDR3. This chain connects TRBV18 to TRBJ1-2, with D unresolved. This CDR3 comprises 15 residues. Per the germline V gene, CDR1 is KGHSH and CDR2 is LQKENI. V dropped 1 base and J dropped 6 bases, with 15 bases sitting between them. CDR3 region: CASSPRKAAVDGYTF. Here the CDR3 DNA reads TGTGCCAGCTCACCACGAAAAGCGGCCGTTGATGGCTACACCTTC.

In this sample, this clone turned up a few times. The rearrangement links TRBV19 to TRBJ2-2, with D possibly TRBD2 on 5 matching bases. The germline gives CDR1 LNHDA, CDR2 SQIVND (reference sequence). Deletions cut 2 bases from V and 0 bases from J, with 10 bases between. The CDR3 length is 16 residues. The CDR3 bases are TGTGCCAGTAGTATATTGGGTAGCGCGAACACCGGGGAGCTGTTTTTT. This sequence encodes CASSILGSANTGELFF.

The V gene is TRBV12-3 or TRBV12-4, the J gene TRBJ2-7, with a tentative D call TRBD1 (6 bases). The CDR3 covers 13 residues. V shed 5 bases and J shed 3 bases, with 11 bases lying between them. CDR3 bases: TGTGCCAGCAGTCCGGACAGCCTCTACGAGCAGTACTTC. Translated: CASSPDSLYEQYF.

This chain uses TRBV4-1 with TRBJ2-1, with D unresolved. Trimming left V 0 bases short and J 0 bases short, with 12 bases between. CDR3 length equals 17 residues. From germline, CDR1 is MGHRA and CDR2 YSYEKL. CDR3 protein: CASSQDPSPGSYNEQFF. CDR3 bases: TGCGCCAGCAGCCAAGATCCGTCCCCAGGCTCCTACAATGAGCAGTTCTTC.

V usage is TRBV18 and J usage is TRBJ2-2; 8 bases match TRBD2. This CDR3 comprises 14 residues. The J segment lost 6 bases and the V segment lost 0 bases, leaving 0 bases of the junction unmatched. Germline CDR1 reads KGHSH; CDR2 reads LQKENI. CDR3 loop: CASSPPTSAGELFF. The DNA for the CDR3 is TGTGCCAGCTCACCACCGACTAGCGCCGGGGAGCTGTTTTTT.

The rearrangement uses TRBV5-4 and TRBJ2-6, with 8 positions matching TRBD1. The CDR3 contains 18 residues. After removal of 2 bases from V and 0 bases from J, the junction contained 7 bases not matched to a gene. In germline, CDR1 is SGHNT, CDR2 YYREEE (reference sequence). The CDR3 bases are TGTGCCAGCAGCTTCAGGACAGGGATTATCTCTGGGGCCAACGTCCTGACTTTC. Translated, it gives CASSFRTGIISGANVLTF.

V is TRBV19 and J is TRBJ1-4, with D maybe TRBD1 (5 bases). The CDR3 has 15 amino acids. Germline V gene lookup returns CDR1 LNHDA and CDR2 SQIVND (reference sequence). V lost 1 base and J lost 8, with 14 bases in between. The CDR3 sequence: CASSIVGREEEKLFF. The CDR3 DNA is TGTGCCAGTAGTATAGTCGGCAGGGAGGAGGAAAAACTGTTTTTT.

The rearrangement links TRBV4-1 to TRBJ2-3, with TRBD2 matching over 12 bases. CDR3 length: 17 residues. CDR1 MGHRA and CDR2 YSYEKL come from the germline V gene. With V trimmed by 2 bases and J by 4 bases, 7 bases remained unmatched. The DNA of the CDR3 is TGCGCCAGCAGCCAAACGACTAGCGGGAGTGTGTCAGATACGCAGTATTTT. Translating it yields CASSQTTSGSVSDTQYF.

The CDR3 sequence is CASSQDRTNEGYEQYF. CDR3 coding DNA: TGCGCCAGCAGCCAAGATCGGACGAACGAGGGCTACGAGCAGTACTTC. The V gene is TRBV4-1, the J gene TRBJ2-7, with a possible D match to TRBD2 (5 bases). The CDR3 runs to 16 residues. V lost 0 bases, J lost 3 bases, and 15 bases lay in between. Germline loops: CDR1 MGHRA, CDR2 YSYEKL.

V gene TRBV30 combines with J gene TRBJ1-1; tentatively, D is TRBD1 (5 bases). The CDR3 is made up of 13 amino acids. Trimming removed 0 bases at V and 2 bases at J, with 7 bases between. Germline loops: CDR1 GTSNPN, CDR2 SVGIG (reference sequence). CDR3 residues: CAWSVGTNTEAFF. The CDR3 DNA is TGTGCCTGGAGTGTGGGGACTAACACTGAAGCTTTCTTT.

The chain employs TRBV4-3 and TRBJ2-3; tentatively, D is TRBD1 (6 bases). The CDR3 consists of 14 residues. Deletions cut 0 bases from V and 9 bases from J, with 13 bases between. CDR1 is LGHNA, CDR2 YSLEER, per germline. The CDR3, as DNA: TGCGCCAGCAGCCAAGATGTGGCCCAGGGGACGCAGTATTTT. It translates to CASSQDVAQGTQYF.

The CDR3 here is CATSDLTGDSNQPQHF. In DNA form, the CDR3 reads TGTGCCACCAGTGATTTGACAGGGGATAGCAATCAGCCCCAGCATTTT. The rearrangement links TRBV24-1 to TRBJ1-5, with TRBD1 matching 7 bases. V lost 0 bases to trimming and J lost 0 bases; unmatched junction nucleotides: 1. Germline CDR1 is KGHDR and CDR2 is SFDVKD. The CDR3 is 16 residues long.

The chain uses TRBV9 and TRBJ2-1; 12 positions agree with TRBD2. Germline V gene lookup returns CDR1 SGDLS and CDR2 YYNGEE. The J segment lost 10 bases and the V segment lost 4 bases, leaving 12 bases of the junction unmatched. The CDR3 is made up of 16 amino acids. The CDR3 nucleotides are TGTGCCAGCAGCCCGCAAGCTAGCGGGAGGGCAAGAGAGCAGTTCTTC. Amino acids: CASSPQASGRAREQFF.

The chain has TRBV9 and TRBJ2-4; 9 bases align to TRBD2. The germline gives CDR1 SGDLS, CDR2 YYNGEE. The CDR3 consists of 15 residues. Losses at the gene ends were 3 bases for V and 2 bases for J; bases not matched to a gene: 3. In nucleotides, the CDR3 is TGTGCCAGCAGCGCCGCGGGGGGGACCAAAAACATTCAGTACTTC. Amino acid sequence: CASSAAGGTKNIQYF.

The rearrangement uses TRBV6-5 and TRBJ1-1, with a tentative D call TRBD1 (5 bases). The CDR3 sequence is 14 residues long. Germline values: CDR1 MNHEY, CDR2 SVGAGI. V was pared by 5 bases and J by 1 base, with 11 bases between. This CDR3 is CASSPGHWNTEAFF. The CDR3 bases are TGTGCCAGCAGTCCAGGACACTGGAACACTGAAGCTTTCTTT.

The chain has TRBV6-5 and TRBJ2-7; 10 bases match TRBD1. CDR1 and CDR2 (germline): MNHEY, SVGAGI. This CDR3 is built from 14 residues. The V gene end was trimmed by 8 bases and the J gene end by 3 bases; junction bases not matched to a gene: 7. DNA of the CDR3: TGTGCCAGCCGACTCGGGACAGGGGTCTACGAGCAGTACTTC. It specifies CASRLGTGVYEQYF.

This clone occurred once. The J gene is TRBJ2-7, the V gene TRBV3-1 (or the pseudogene TRBV3-2); a weak D match, TRBD2 (7 bases). Trimming took off 0 bases at V and 2 bases at J, with 11 bases between the two ends. Germline V gives CDR1 LGHDT, CDR2 YNNKEL (reference sequence). CDR3 size: 15 residues. The CDR3: CASSQEQGTTYEQYF. DNA of the CDR3: TGTGCCAGCAGCCAAGAGCAGGGGACTACCTACGAGCAGTACTTC.

This sequence joins TRBV6-5 and TRBJ2-2, with TRBD1 as a possible D gene (6 bases). From germline, CDR1 is MNHEY and CDR2 SVGAGI. V was cut by 7 bases and J by 6 bases, with 18 bases left in between. The length of the CDR3 is 15 residues. The CDR3 DNA follows: TGTGCCAGCACTACAGGGCAGTTTGAGGCCGGGGAGCTGTTTTTT. Its translation is CASTTGQFEAGELFF.

The genes are TRBV6-2 or TRBV6-3 and TRBJ1-1; D perhaps matches TRBD1 (5 bases). Germline loops: CDR1 MNHEY, CDR2 SVGEGT. Trimming took 5 bases from V and 5 from J, leaving 15 bases between them. This CDR3 is 14 amino acids long. In nucleotides, the CDR3 is TGTGCCAGCAGTCTAAAATCGGGGGAAACTGAAGCTTTCTTT. Protein sequence: CASSLKSGETEAFF.

The V gene is TRBV11-2, the J gene TRBJ2-3; TRBD2 matches 12 bases. This CDR3 is built from 17 residues. The junction had 15 bases not matched to a gene; V was cut back by 8 bases and J by 6 bases. Looked up from germline, CDR1 is SGHAT and CDR2 is FQNNGV. CDR3 bases: TGTGCCAGCCCGAAGGAAGGGGCTAGCGGGAGGGTGGATACGCAGTATTTT. Protein: CASPKEGASGRVDTQYF.

J is TRBJ1-1 and V is TRBV3-1 (or the pseudogene TRBV3-2); D gene unclear. CDR3 length: 13 amino acids. The V end was cut by 1 base, the J end by 11 bases, with 14 bases between. Germline CDR1 LGHDT, CDR2 YNNKEL (reference sequence). As DNA, the CDR3 is TGTGCCAGCAGCCAAGGCGAGACAAGGTCGGCTTTCTTT. Protein: CASSQGETRSAFF.

The V gene is TRBV6-2 or TRBV6-3, the J gene TRBJ2-3; 13 bases are a match to TRBD2. The germline CDR1 and CDR2 sequences are MNHEY and SVGEGT. V lost 5 bases and J lost 6; bases outside the gene matches: 5. This CDR3 spans 15 amino acids. The CDR3 DNA reads TGTGCCAGCAGTACGGGACTAGCGGGAAAGGATACGCAGTATTTT. It codes for CASSTGLAGKDTQYF.

V usage is TRBV11-2 and J usage is TRBJ1-2; 9 nucleotides match TRBD1. The CDR3 extends over 14 amino acids. V lost 3 bases and J lost 4; bases outside the gene matches: 3. CDR1 and CDR2 from the germline V gene are SGHAT and FQNNGV. Here the CDR3 DNA reads TGTGCCAGCAGCTTCGACAGGGGGACCTATGGCTACACCTTC. This gives the protein CASSFDRGTYGYTF.

The chain has TRBV5-1 and TRBJ1-4; D possibly corresponds to TRBD1 (6 bases). The germline V and J ends were trimmed by 4 bases and 8 bases, with 15 bases remaining between them. The CDR3 sequence is 14 residues long. CDR1 is SGHRS and CDR2 is YFSETQ in the germline V gene. The CDR3 region has the DNA TGCGCCAGCAGCCAACAGGGAGAAAAAGAAAAACTGTTTTTT. Translating it yields CASSQQGEKEKLFF.

The chain uses TRBV30 and TRBJ2-7, with D perhaps matching TRBD1 (5 bases). CDR1 and CDR2 (germline): GTSNPN, SVGIG (reference sequence). Trimming took off 2 bases at V and 5 bases at J, with 16 bases between the two ends. The CDR3 is 14 amino acids. CDR3 amino acids: CAWSRKGMRNEQYF. CDR3 nucleotide sequence: TGTGCCTGGAGTAGGAAGGGGATGAGGAACGAGCAGTACTTC.